This T cell receptor beta chain was captured by sequencing in a study of cytomegalovirus exposure and HLA in healthy donors. General observations from the study: For most subjects, TCR beta sequences were reported to predict HLA-A and HLA-B alleles with accuracy. One variant, a missense change in DCLRE1C, was linked in a later analysis to TCR beta V- and J-gene trimming.

Of note for this clone: Its target is unknown.

The PCR used 60 Vbeta and 13 Jbeta primers. Profiled with immunoSEQ multiplex PCR; TCRdb holds only in-frame clones, not every one. The sample consists of approximately 210,000 clones, about 89% of them appearing once. Trimming at V came to 5 bases and at J to 5 bases, leaving 17 bases not matched to a gene. The CDR3 has 16 residues. Germline CDR1 and CDR2: GTSNPN and SVGIG (reference sequence). The TCR comes from a young man in good health and CMV-seronegative. V gene TRBV30 combines with J gene TRBJ2-5; 7 bases fit TRBD1. The source material was PBMCs. Written as DNA, the CDR3 is TGTGCCTGGGATCCTGCCGGGACAGCTTCGACGGAGACCCAGTACTTC. Its protein product is CAWDPAGTASTETQYF.